The 32 T cell receptor beta chains presented below share a single source sample, sequenced in a study of T cells after posttransplantation cyclophosphamide. The method was immunoSEQ multiplex PCR; TCRdb's version includes in-frame clones alone and lacks a portion of them. The sample holds 10,000 to 15,000 clones, about 85% seen once. Sequencing was carried out using memory CD4+ T cells sorted from PBMCs. These receptors were obtained from a man in his fifties or sixties in good health, CMV-negative, and a related stem cell transplant donor.

The CDR3 DNA sequence: TGTGCCAGCAGCTTACCGGGACAGGGGCGATCTGGGGCCAACGTCCTGACTTTC. It translates to CASSLPGQGRSGANVLTF. This chain joins TRBV5-6 and TRBJ2-6, with 10 bases matching TRBD1. The V segment lost 2 bases and the J segment 1 base; nucleotides outside the gene matches: 6. There are 18 residues in the CDR3. The germline V gene encodes CDR1 SGHDT and CDR2 YYEEEE. Full variable domain (remainder filled in from reference TRBV5-6 and TRBJ2-6): DAGVTQSPTHLIKTRGQQVTLRCSPKSGHDTVSWYQQALGQGPQFIFQYYEEEERQRGNFPDRFSGHQFPNYSSELNVNALLLGDSALYLCASSLPGQGRSGANVLTFGAGSRLTVL.

The chain uses TRBV15 and TRBJ2-2, with 10 bases matching TRBD2. V lost 2 bases and J lost 4; bases outside the gene matches: 4. CDR3 length: 16 residues. The V gene's germline CDR1 is LNHNV and CDR2 YYDKDF (reference sequence). DNA for the CDR3: TGTGCCACCAGCAGATCGACTAGCGGGTTCACCGGGGAGCTGTTTTTT. Its protein product is CATSRSTSGFTGELFF.

Comment on this clone: The sample has other DNA sequences that encode this CDR3 too. This sequence joins TRBV5-1 and TRBJ1-1; perhaps TRBD1 as D (5 bases). The V gene lost 0 bases and the J gene lost 4 bases, with 10 bases spanning the gap. The CDR3 is 14 amino acids. Germline CDR1 is SGHRS and CDR2 is YFSETQ. CDR3 DNA sequence: TGCGCCAGCAGCTTGGGAGCCGGGGGCACTGAAGCTTTCTTT. Protein: CASSLGAGGTEAFF. Full variable domain (rest looked up from reference TRBV5-1 and TRBJ1-1): KAGVTQTPRYLIKTRGQQVTLSCSPISGHRSVSWYQQTPGQGLQFLFEYFSETQRNKGNFPGRFSGRQFSNSRSEMNVSTLELGDSALYLCASSLGAGGTEAFFGQGTRLTVV.

This clone was observed a single time. The chain employs TRBV28 and TRBJ2-6; 7 bases fit TRBD1. The CDR3 runs 15 residues. The junction had 1 base not matched to a gene; V was cut back by 5 bases and J by 0 bases. CDR1 is MDHEN and CDR2 is SYDVKM in the germline V gene. The CDR3, as DNA: TGTGCCAGCAGTCGGGACAGCTCTGGGGCCAACGTCCTGACTTTC. It codes for CASSRDSSGANVLTF.

On this clone: Within the sample, other DNA sequences also encode this same CDR3. The genes are TRBV19 and TRBJ2-3, with D perhaps TRBD1 (6 bases). The CDR3 is made up of 13 amino acids. Trimming stripped 6 bases from V and 2 bases from J, with 9 bases between. CDR1 and CDR2 from the germline V gene are LNHDA and SQIVND (reference sequence). CDR3 residues: CASRDSPTDTQYF. The CDR3 nucleotides read TGTGCCAGTAGGGACAGCCCCACAGATACGCAGTATTTT.

The CDR3 DNA follows: TGTGCCAGCAGCATCGGACAGGGGTACACTGAAGCTTTCTTT. This codes for CASSIGQGYTEAFF. This chain connects TRBV11-3 to TRBJ1-1, with TRBD1 identical over 9 bases. The CDR3 is 14 amino acids. After removal of 5 bases from V and 3 bases from J, the junction contained 4 bases not matched to a gene. The germline V gene has CDR1 SGHNT and CDR2 YENEEA.

The chain has TRBV7-8 and TRBJ1-2; TRBD1 matches 11 bases. Germline CDR1 SGHVS, CDR2 FQNEAQ. This CDR3 is 15 amino acids long. The trim removed 4 bases at V and 8 bases at J, leaving 9 bases unmatched. The CDR3 DNA is TGTGCCAGCAGCTCCCCCGGGACAGGGGGACAAGGCTACACCTTC. Translated: CASSSPGTGGQGYTF.

V and J are TRBV29-1 and TRBJ2-3; 8 bases map to TRBD2. Per the germline V gene, CDR1 is SQVTM and CDR2 is ANQGSEA. This CDR3 region has 13 residues. The junction had 5 bases not matched to a gene; V was cut back by 6 bases and J by 3 bases. CDR3 in DNA: TGCAGCGTACACGGGGGGGATACAGATACGCAGTATTTT. Its translation: CSVHGGDTDTQYF.

The rearrangement uses TRBV5-1 and TRBJ2-3; D is possibly TRBD2 (5 bases). Trimming pared 1 base from V and 2 bases from J, leaving 8 bases between. CDR1 is SGHRS and CDR2 is YFSETQ in the germline V gene. This CDR3 region has 14 residues. CDR3 sequence (DNA): TGCGCCAGCAGCTTGAGGACTTACACAGATACGCAGTATTTT. This sequence encodes CASSLRTYTDTQYF.

V usage is TRBV27 and J usage is TRBJ2-5; weak D call: TRBD2 (5 bases). The V end was cut by 2 bases, the J end by 6 bases, with 16 bases between. Germline V gene lookup returns CDR1 MNHEY and CDR2 SMNVEV (reference sequence). The CDR3 is made up of 15 amino acids. In DNA, the CDR3 is TGTGCCAGCAGTTTAACGGGATTAGGTAGGAAGACCCAGTACTTC. Amino acid sequence: CASSLTGLGRKTQYF.

This clone was observed a handful of times. The rearrangement joins TRBV5-4 to TRBJ1-1, with D possibly being TRBD1 (6 bases). V was clipped by 4 bases and J by 1 base, with 17 bases between them. This CDR3 is built from 16 residues. The germline V gene has CDR1 SGHNT and CDR2 YYREEE (reference sequence). The CDR3 protein is CASSHQQGRENTEAFF. Written as DNA, the CDR3 is TGTGCCAGCAGCCACCAACAGGGTAGGGAGAACACTGAAGCTTTCTTT.

The table lists this clone with a few counts. The genes are TRBV5-1 and TRBJ1-1, with a tentative D call TRBD1 (5 bases). V lost 4 bases to trimming and J lost 4 bases, with 14 bases between them. Germline V gene data show CDR1 as SGHRS and CDR2 as YFSETQ. The CDR3 covers 14 residues. This CDR3 is CASSPYVDSTEAFF. CDR3 DNA sequence: TGCGCCAGCAGCCCCTATGTCGACAGCACTGAAGCTTTCTTT.

This chain links TRBV2 with TRBJ1-2; the D gene is possibly TRBD1 (5 bases). CDR1 and CDR2 from the germline V gene are SNHLY and FYNNEI. CDR3 length: 13 residues. V was cut by 8 bases and J by 2 bases, with 12 bases left in between. In DNA, the CDR3 is TGTGCCAGCCTTGAGGACATGAACTATGGCTACACCTTC. Translating gives CASLEDMNYGYTF.

This chain connects TRBV18 to TRBJ2-2, with TRBD1 matching over 8 bases. This CDR3 has 13 amino acids. CDR1 KGHSH and CDR2 LQKENI come from the germline V gene. J was trimmed by 7 bases and V by 6 bases; bases with no gene match: 4. For the CDR3, the DNA is TGTGCCAGCTCGACAGGGGTAGACGGGGAGCTGTTTTTT. Translation: CASSTGVDGELFF. The complete variable domain, with remaining parts taken from reference TRBV18 and TRBJ2-2, reads NAGVMQNPRHLVRRRGQEARLRCSPMKGHSHVYWYRQLPEEGLKFMVYLQKENIIDESGMPKERFSAEFPKEGPSILRIQQVVRGDSAAYFCASSTGVDGELFFGEGSRLTVL.

The chain links TRBV5-5 to TRBJ2-6; 8 nucleotides match TRBD2. This CDR3 has 16 residues. With 4 bases clipped from V and 0 bases from J, the junction kept 3 bases outside the gene matches. Looked up from germline, CDR1 is SGHKS and CDR2 is YYEKEE (reference sequence). CDR3 sequence: CASSPGGASGANVLTF. In DNA, the CDR3 is TGTGCCAGCAGCCCGGGAGGGGCCTCTGGGGCCAACGTCCTGACTTTC.

For the CDR3, the DNA is TGTGCCAGCTCACTCCTTCTAGCGGGATCCGGGGAGCTGTTTTTT. Its translation: CASSLLLAGSGELFF. The chain is built from TRBV18 and TRBJ2-2, with 9 bases aligning to TRBD2. V trimming: 4 bases; J trimming: 6 bases; junction bases outside the gene matches: 6. CDR1 KGHSH and CDR2 LQKENI come from the germline V gene. This CDR3 has 15 residues.

The genes are TRBV19 and TRBJ1-5, with TRBD1 matching 7 bases. Germline values: CDR1 LNHDA, CDR2 SQIVND (reference sequence). The CDR3 spans 15 residues. J gave up 2 bases and V 5 bases, and 6 bases lay outside the gene matches. The CDR3 is CASSFGTVGNQPQHF. CDR3 coding DNA: TGTGCCAGTAGTTTCGGGACAGTTGGCAATCAGCCCCAGCATTTT.

The count of this clone is one. The chain has TRBV9 and TRBJ2-3, with 11 bases that match TRBD2. The germline V gene has CDR1 SGDLS and CDR2 YYNGEE. The ends lost 0 bases at V and 2 bases at J; junction bases unmatched: 5. The CDR3 loop spans 17 amino acids. The DNA of the CDR3 is TGTGCCAGCAGCGTAGGGCTAGCGGGGGGCCTCACAGATACGCAGTATTTT. Translated: CASSVGLAGGLTDTQYF.

In its sample, this clone was seen once. The gene calls are TRBV18 and TRBJ2-7, with D tentatively TRBD1 (5 bases). The CDR3 length is 15 residues. V shed 0 bases and J shed 2 bases, with 11 bases lying between them. Germline CDR1 reads KGHSH; CDR2 reads LQKENI. The chain's CDR3 is CASSPPDRFPYEQYF. Written as DNA, the CDR3 is TGTGCCAGCTCACCACCCGACAGATTTCCCTACGAGCAGTACTTC.

The rearrangement uses TRBV7-9 and TRBJ1-5; 7 bases agree with TRBD1. V was pared by 3 bases and J by 5 bases, with 10 bases of the junction left unmatched. The V gene's germline CDR1 is SEHNR and CDR2 FQNEAQ (reference sequence). This CDR3 spans 16 amino acids. The CDR3 DNA reads as TGTGCCAGCAGCTTTGGGACAGCGTCAGGGGATCAGCCCCAGCATTTT. Protein product: CASSFGTASGDQPQHF. The full variable domain, completed using reference TRBV7-9 and TRBJ1-5, is DTGVSQNPRHKITKRGQNVTFRCDPISEHNRLYWYRQTLGQGPEFLTYFQNEAQLEKSRLLSDRFSAERPKGSFSTLEIQRTEQGDSAMYLCASSFGTASGDQPQHFGDGTRLSIL.

The chain employs TRBV18 and TRBJ2-1; D is perhaps TRBD2 (5 bases). The CDR3 has 15 amino acids. Deletions cut 2 bases from V and 6 bases from J, with 14 bases between. Per germline, CDR1 KGHSH and CDR2 LQKENI. CDR3 nucleotide sequence: TGTGCCAGCTCACCAAAAAGGGAGACTCGCAATGAGCAGTTCTTC. Residues: CASSPKRETRNEQFF.

J is TRBJ2-7 and V is TRBV6-5, with 7 bases that match TRBD1. V shed 6 bases, J shed 3 bases, and the junction held 8 bases outside the gene matches. CDR1 is MNHEY and CDR2 is SVGAGI in the germline V gene. CDR3 length equals 14 residues. The CDR3 DNA sequence: TGTGCCAGCAGAAAACCCACAGGGGACTACGAGCAGTACTTC. Translating gives CASRKPTGDYEQYF.

The J gene is TRBJ2-7, the V gene TRBV5-1; 7 positions match TRBD1. J lost 6 bases, V lost 4 bases, and 10 bases had no gene match. Per germline, CDR1 SGHRS and CDR2 YFSETQ. This CDR3 is built from 14 residues. CDR3 in DNA: TGCGCCAGCAGCCCTGTCGACAGGGCTGGCGAGCAGTACTTC. It translates to CASSPVDRAGEQYF.

The J gene is TRBJ2-7, the V gene TRBV5-1; TRBD2 is a possible D gene (7 bases). Per germline, CDR1 SGHRS and CDR2 YFSETQ. This CDR3 has 15 amino acids. V lost 0 bases to trimming and J lost 3 bases, with 13 bases between them. For the CDR3, the DNA is TGCGCCAGCAGCTTGGGGGGGGGCCCCATCTACGAGCAGTACTTC. Translation gives CASSLGGGPIYEQYF.

The CDR3 region has the DNA TGTGCCAGTAGAAGTTTAGGGGAGGCATTCACCGGGGAGCTGTTTTTT. It specifies CASRSLGEAFTGELFF. The chain joins TRBV19 to TRBJ2-2; a possible D gene is TRBD2 (6 bases). The CDR3 runs 16 residues. The germline gives CDR1 LNHDA, CDR2 SQIVND (reference sequence). V was clipped by 6 bases and J by 4 bases, with 18 bases between them.

This sequence joins TRBV7-9 and TRBJ2-7, with D uncertain. This CDR3 comprises 14 residues. The germline V gene has CDR1 SEHNR and CDR2 FQNEAQ (reference sequence). The ends were cut back, 5 bases at V and 0 bases at J, with 11 bases in the middle. DNA of the CDR3: TGTGCCAGCAGCCCCGGCGCAGGCTCCTACGAGCAGTACTTC. Translation gives CASSPGAGSYEQYF.

This clone was counted a single time. This chain connects TRBV28 to TRBJ1-2, with D perhaps matching TRBD1 (5 bases). The V end lost 10 bases, the J end lost 3 bases, and 12 bases lay between the germline ends. CDR3 size: 12 residues. Germline CDR1 and CDR2: MDHEN and SYDVKM. CDR3 coding DNA: TGTGCCACCCGAGCGGGGGACTATGGCTACACCTTC. It encodes CATRAGDYGYTF.

The V call is TRBV14, the J call TRBJ2-6; 8 bases line up with TRBD2. The CDR3 covers 18 residues. V shed 2 bases and J 1 base; nucleotides not matched to a gene: 7. CDR1 SGHDN and CDR2 FVKESK come from the germline V gene. In DNA, the CDR3 is TGTGCCAGCAGCCAAATTAGCGGGATTCTTTCTGGGGCCAACGTCCTGACTTTC. Translating gives CASSQISGILSGANVLTF.

V is TRBV12-2 and J is TRBJ1-4; the table's TRBD1 call for D was not verified on the DNA. TRBV12-2 is described as a pseudogene. This CDR3 region has 14 residues. The CDR3 nucleotides are TGTGCAAGTCGCTCCAGACCCGGACAGGCAAAACTGTTTTTT. This gives the protein CASRSRPGQAKLFF.

The chain recombines TRBV7-3 with TRBJ2-1; a possible D gene is TRBD1 (5 bases). Germline CDR1 reads SGHTA; CDR2 reads FQGTGA. V lost 1 base, J lost 1 base, and 8 bases lay in between. The CDR3 is made up of 15 amino acids. The CDR3 DNA is TGTGCCAGCAGCTTAATGACAGCTTCCTACAATGAGCAGTTCTTC. It specifies CASSLMTASYNEQFF.

The rearrangement links TRBV6-6 to TRBJ1-5; tentative D call: TRBD1 (6 bases). Per germline, CDR1 MNHNY and CDR2 SVGAGI (reference sequence). The CDR3 has 14 amino acids. Trimming took off 7 bases at V and 4 bases at J, with 14 bases between the two ends. CDR3 nucleotides: TGTGCCAGCATGGGCCAGGGGAGTAATCAGCCCCAGCATTTT. It codes for CASMGQGSNQPQHF.

The chain joins TRBV7-8 to TRBJ2-7, with no clear D. Trimming took off 6 bases at V and 9 bases at J, with 15 bases between the two ends. CDR3 length: 12 amino acids. In germline, CDR1 is SGHVS, CDR2 FQNEAQ. The CDR3 protein is CASRQEEGPQYF. The CDR3 nucleotides are TGTGCCAGCAGACAAGAGGAAGGCCCGCAGTACTTC.